This T cell receptor (beta chain) emerged from a study of T cell responses to AZD1222 COVID-19 vaccine. Measured with immunoSEQ multiplex PCR; TCRdb has only the in-frame clones, and not every one. The sample lists approximately 140,000 clones; about nine tenths were seen once. The CDR3 totals 13 residues. Trimming removed 7 bases from V and 1 base from J, with 10 bases in between. The V gene's germline CDR1 is ENHRY and CDR2 SYGVKD. Source: peripheral blood, taken on day 0 of AZD1222 vaccination. The sequence derives from an adult in good health. This chain connects TRBV10-3 to TRBJ1-1; no reliable D call. In DNA, the CDR3 is TGTGCCATCATATTGGCAGCGAACACTGAAGCTTTCTTT. This encodes CAIILAANTEAFF.